A single sample gave rise to the 14 T cell receptor beta chains below, sequenced in a study of blood T cell repertoires in COVID-19. The method was immunoSEQ multiplex PCR; TCRdb's version includes in-frame clones alone and lacks a portion of them. The data contain about 34,000 clones, less than 85% of them singletons. Sequenced: peripheral blood. Receptors originate from a human donor with acute or convalescent COVID-19. The donor label of this sample is uncertain.

The chain couples TRBV4-3 to TRBJ1-2; tentatively, D is TRBD1 (5 bases). The V and J ends lost 4 bases and 5 bases respectively, with 23 bases between them. Germline CDR1 LGHNA, CDR2 YSLEER. The CDR3 spans 17 residues. For the CDR3, the DNA is TGCGCCAGCAGCCCAGGGACTAGGGCGGGGCCCATATATGGCTACACCTTC. Protein: CASSPGTRAGPIYGYTF.

The rearrangement joins TRBV2 to TRBJ1-1, with a tentative D call TRBD1 (6 bases). Trimming pared 7 bases from V and 0 bases from J, leaving 9 bases between. CDR1 is SNHLY and CDR2 is FYNNEI in the germline V gene. This CDR3 is 13 amino acids long. CDR3 sequence: CASNRGMNTEAFF. In DNA form, the CDR3 reads TGTGCCAGCAATAGGGGGATGAACACTGAAGCTTTCTTT.

CDR3 in DNA: TGTGCCAGCAGTCCAACCACAGGGGGCGCCTATGGCTACACCTTC. Translating gives CASSPTTGGAYGYTF. The chain is built from TRBV28 and TRBJ1-2, with 9 bases lining up with TRBD1. This CDR3 is 15 amino acids long. The V gene's germline CDR1 is MDHEN and CDR2 SYDVKM. V trimming: 5 bases; J trimming: 4 bases; junction bases outside the gene matches: 8.

The gene calls are TRBV27 and TRBJ2-6; D uncertain. Germline assignment: CDR1 MNHEY and CDR2 SMNVEV (reference sequence). The CDR3 spans 14 residues. Trimming took off 5 bases at V and 1 base at J, with 6 bases between the two ends. CDR3 bases: TGTGCCAGCAGTCTCAGATCTGGGGCCAACGTCCTGACTTTC. The encoded protein is CASSLRSGANVLTF.

The genes are TRBV12-5 and TRBJ2-7, with D possibly TRBD1 on 6 matching bases. This CDR3 is 13 amino acids long. V lost 5 bases to trimming and J lost 5 bases, with 13 bases between them. Germline V gene lookup returns CDR1 LGHNT and CDR2 FRNRAP. As DNA, the CDR3 is TGTGCTAGTGGTCTCAGGGGTTTACACGAGCAGTACTTC. Its protein is CASGLRGLHEQYF.

The CDR3 bases are TGTGCCAGCAGTCCTACAGGGTGGGGGATGAACACTGAAGCTTTCTTT. Translated: CASSPTGWGMNTEAFF. V usage is TRBV28 and J usage is TRBJ1-1; D is possibly TRBD1 (6 bases). This CDR3 region has 16 residues. Trimming stripped 5 bases from V and 0 bases from J, with 16 bases between. The germline gives CDR1 MDHEN, CDR2 SYDVKM.

As DNA, the CDR3 is TGTGCCAGCAGGGACCGGGACTTCGGATACGAGCAGTACTTC. Translation: CASRDRDFGYEQYF. The chain uses TRBV2 and TRBJ2-7, with D possibly being TRBD2 (6 bases). The CDR3 totals 14 residues. Trimming shortened V by 6 bases and J by 4 bases, and 16 bases separated the two germline ends. CDR1 and CDR2 (germline): SNHLY, FYNNEI.

This clone was detected only a few times. CDR3 sequence reads: CASSRQYNQPQHF. DNA of the CDR3: TGTGCCAGCAGCAGACAGTACAATCAGCCCCAGCATTTT. The genes are TRBV12-3 or TRBV12-4 and TRBJ1-5; weak D call: TRBD1 (5 bases). Between the trimmed V and J ends, which lost 6 bases and 3 bases, there was a span of 9 bases. This CDR3 contains 13 residues.

The chain uses TRBV6-4 and TRBJ1-5; D is ambiguous. The CDR3 has 14 amino acids. Germline CDR1 MRHNA, CDR2 SNTAGT. V was cut by 6 bases and J by 0 bases, with 9 bases left in between. In DNA, the CDR3 is TGTGCCAGCAGGTTTCAAAATAGCAATCAGCCCCAGCATTTT. Translated: CASRFQNSNQPQHF.

V gene TRBV9 combines with J gene TRBJ1-2, with a possible D match to TRBD1 (6 bases). Germline-derived CDR1 and CDR2 are SGDLS and YYNGEE. CDR3 length equals 13 residues. V shed 0 bases and J shed 7 bases, with 10 bases lying between them. DNA for the CDR3: TGTGCCAGCAGCGTAGCAGGGGTCGGTGGCTACACCTTC. Its translation: CASSVAGVGGYTF.

This clone has more than one count but fewer than ten. The chain is built from TRBV19 and TRBJ2-5; D is possibly TRBD2 (5 bases). The CDR3 spans 13 residues. Germline-derived CDR1 and CDR2 are LNHDA and SQIVND (reference sequence). The V end was cut by 5 bases, the J end by 1 base, with 8 bases between. Here the CDR3 DNA reads TGTGCCAGTAGTTTCGGGATCCAAGAGACCCAGTACTTC. It translates to CASSFGIQETQYF.

The CDR3 sequence is CASSLTGLTYNEQFF. Here the CDR3 DNA reads TGTGCCAGCAGCTTAACAGGGCTGACGTACAATGAGCAGTTCTTC. The V and J genes are TRBV7-2 and TRBJ2-1; D possibly corresponds to TRBD1 (6 bases). Germline V gene sequence: CDR1 SGHTA, CDR2 FQGNSA. Deletions cut 2 bases from V and 4 bases from J, with 12 bases between. The CDR3 totals 15 residues.

The chain joins TRBV6-2 or TRBV6-3 to TRBJ2-5, with TRBD2 matching 7 bases. The germline CDR1 and CDR2 sequences are MNHEY and SVGEGT. The trim removed 4 bases at V and 6 bases at J, leaving 11 bases unmatched. This CDR3 has 15 amino acids. In DNA form, the CDR3 reads TGTGCCAGCAGTTCCCGGGAGGAATTTATGAAGACCCAGTACTTC. Residues: CASSSREEFMKTQYF.

V is TRBV27 and J is TRBJ1-1, with a weak D call TRBD1 (6 bases). From germline, CDR1 is MNHEY and CDR2 SMNVEV (reference sequence). The CDR3 length is 17 residues. V lost 3 bases, J lost 1 base, and 18 bases lay in between. CDR3 sequence: CASSLTGSPGGNTEAFF. CDR3 DNA: TGTGCCAGCAGTTTGACAGGATCACCAGGAGGGAACACTGAAGCTTTCTTT.